This TCR beta chain was retrieved from a study of sequential checkpoint blockade in melanoma. For the study at large: About 88 pretreatment tumor DNA samples were TCRβ immunosequenced. Roughly 20 patients had tumor biopsies before treatment and at week 13.

Per germline, CDR1 SGHDN and CDR2 FVKESK. V gave up 0 bases and J gave up 4 bases, with 13 bases separating them. The CDR3 is made up of 15 amino acids. Study-level findings and limits: For nivolumab-first patients, baseline tumor clonality was associated with response.

The treatment: randomized to nivolumab then ipilimumab (arm A) or the reverse (arm B). Turning to this clone: The target antigen is unknown.

TCRdb keeps only in-frame clones here, not all; method: immunoSEQ multiplex PCR. In the table there are roughly 18,000 clones, roughly 73% of which are singletons. The chain combines TRBV14 with TRBJ2-7; D is uncertain. The clonotype originates from a human donor with melanoma. The material sequenced was tumor tissue (inferred from file names), taken from a patient given nivolumab and ipilimumab in sequence. The CDR3 DNA reads TGTGCCAGCAGCCAAGAACAAGGGCGTAGGTACGAGCAGTACTTC. This encodes CASSQEQGRRYEQYF.